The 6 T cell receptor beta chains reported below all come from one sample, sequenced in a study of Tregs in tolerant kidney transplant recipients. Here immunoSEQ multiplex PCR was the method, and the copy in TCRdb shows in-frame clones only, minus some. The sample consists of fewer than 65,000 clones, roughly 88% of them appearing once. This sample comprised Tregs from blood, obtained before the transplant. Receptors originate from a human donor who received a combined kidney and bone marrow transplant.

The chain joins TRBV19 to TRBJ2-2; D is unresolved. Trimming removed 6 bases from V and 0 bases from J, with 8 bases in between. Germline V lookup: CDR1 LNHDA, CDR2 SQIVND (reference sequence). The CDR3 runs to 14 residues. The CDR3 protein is CASRGSTNTGELFF. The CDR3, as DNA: TGTGCCAGTAGAGGCAGTACGAACACCGGGGAGCTGTTTTTT. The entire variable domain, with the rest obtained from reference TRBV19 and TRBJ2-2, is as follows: DGGITQSPKYLFRKEGQNVTLSCEQNLNHDAMYWYRQDPGQGLRLIYYSQIVNDFQKGDIAEGYSVSREKKESFPLTVTSAQKNPTAFYLCASRGSTNTGELFFGEGSRLTVL.

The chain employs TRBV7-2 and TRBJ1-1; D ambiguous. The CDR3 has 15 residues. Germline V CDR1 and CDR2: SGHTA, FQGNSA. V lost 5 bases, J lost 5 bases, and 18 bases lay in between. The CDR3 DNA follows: TGTGCCAGCAGCCCCCGAATGGGTGGGTGGACTGAAGCTTTCTTT. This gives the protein CASSPRMGGWTEAFF.

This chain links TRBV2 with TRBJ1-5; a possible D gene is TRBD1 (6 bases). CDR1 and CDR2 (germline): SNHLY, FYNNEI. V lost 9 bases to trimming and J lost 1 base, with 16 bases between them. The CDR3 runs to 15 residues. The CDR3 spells CASVLDRSSNQPQHF. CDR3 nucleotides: TGTGCCAGTGTTCTCGACAGGTCCAGCAATCAGCCCCAGCATTTT.

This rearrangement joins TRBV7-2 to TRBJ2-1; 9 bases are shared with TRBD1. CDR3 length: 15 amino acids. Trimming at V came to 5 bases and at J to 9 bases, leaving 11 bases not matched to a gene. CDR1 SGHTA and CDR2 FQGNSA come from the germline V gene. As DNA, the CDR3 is TGTGCCAGCAGCCCGCCGGGACAGGGTAGTGGTGAGCAGTTCTTC. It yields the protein CASSPPGQGSGEQFF.

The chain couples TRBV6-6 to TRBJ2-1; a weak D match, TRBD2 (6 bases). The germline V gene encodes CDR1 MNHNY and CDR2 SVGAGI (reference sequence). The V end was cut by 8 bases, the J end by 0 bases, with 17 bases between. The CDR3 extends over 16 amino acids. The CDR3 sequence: CASEGPGVSSYNEQFF. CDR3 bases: TGTGCCAGCGAGGGCCCGGGGGTCAGCTCCTACAATGAGCAGTTCTTC.

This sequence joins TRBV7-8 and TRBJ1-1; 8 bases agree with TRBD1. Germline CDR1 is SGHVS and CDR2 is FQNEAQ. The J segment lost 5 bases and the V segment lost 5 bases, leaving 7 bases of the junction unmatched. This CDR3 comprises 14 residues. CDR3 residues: CASSPGQGRTEAFF. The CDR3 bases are TGTGCCAGCAGCCCAGGACAGGGAAGGACTGAAGCTTTCTTT.